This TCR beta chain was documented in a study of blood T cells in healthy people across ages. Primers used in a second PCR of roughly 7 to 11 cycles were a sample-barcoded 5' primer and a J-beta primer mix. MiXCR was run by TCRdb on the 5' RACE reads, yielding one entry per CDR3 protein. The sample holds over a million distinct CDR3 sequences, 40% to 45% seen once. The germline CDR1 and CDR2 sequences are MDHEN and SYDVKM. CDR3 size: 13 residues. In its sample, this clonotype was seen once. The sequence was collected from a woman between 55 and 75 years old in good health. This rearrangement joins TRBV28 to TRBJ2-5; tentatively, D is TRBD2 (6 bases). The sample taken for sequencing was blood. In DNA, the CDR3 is TGTGCTAGCCTGACTAGTCGTTACAATGAGCAGTACTTC. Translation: CASLTSRYNEQYF.